This T cell receptor beta chain was found in a study of Ad26.COV2.S vaccination and SARS-CoV-2 variants. Study as a whole: The trial was COV1001 and the donor's arm was Ad26.COV2.S. Study conclusions and caveats: Total T cell responses were possibly underestimated by TCR breadth and depth analyses. Once vaccination had occurred, spike-specific CD8+ and CD4+ T cell responses reportedly showed substantial breadth.

A word on this clone: Its antigen remains unknown.

The repertoire was sequenced with immunoSEQ multiplex PCR; TCRdb's copy has only in-frame clones and lacks some. The sample carries around 450,000 clones, about nine tenths recorded once. Looked up from germline, CDR1 is GTSNPN and CDR2 is SVGIG (reference sequence). Trimming removed 0 bases from V and 0 bases from J, with 11 bases in between. This CDR3 is built from 15 residues. Treatment reported: some 20 received Ad26.COV2.S at low or high dose, single or two shots; about five received placebo; per-sample allocation not given. Sampling was performed 63 days after the first vaccine or placebo injection. Spike of the Wuhan-strain SARS-CoV-2 was expressed by an Ad26 vector, which formed the vaccine.

The chain combines TRBV30 with TRBJ1-2, with D unclear. This sequence originates from a person aged 18 to 59 who received the Ad26.COV2.S COVID-19 vaccine or a placebo. Material: peripheral blood, obtained in a trial of Ad26.COV2.S vaccine versus placebo. CDR3 sequence: CAWSVRVQTNYGYTF. In nucleotides, the CDR3 is TGTGCCTGGAGTGTACGGGTACAAACTAACTATGGCTACACCTTC.